The TCR beta chain described here comes from a study of Ad26.COV2.S vaccination and SARS-CoV-2 variants. Study observations and caveats: Comparability of non-spike TCR breadth was observed across vaccine and placebo recipients.

This CDR3 contains 14 residues. The V gene lost 1 base and the J gene lost 4 bases, with 9 bases spanning the gap. In germline, CDR1 is MNHEY, CDR2 SMNVEV (reference sequence). Treatment specified: roughly 19 received Ad26.COV2.S at low or high dose, single or two shots; about 5 received placebo; per-sample allocation not given. Each sample was drawn 63 days after the first injection (of vaccine or placebo). Points on this clone: No antigen is known for it.

Profiling relied on immunoSEQ multiplex PCR, and the TCRdb table lists in-frame clones only, not all of them. The profile shows approximately 460,000 clones, around 89% of them singletons. The sequence was obtained from a person between 18 and 60 years old who received the Ad26.COV2.S COVID-19 vaccine or a placebo. The sequencing used peripheral blood, collected in a trial of Ad26.COV2.S vaccine versus placebo. The V gene is TRBV27, the J gene TRBJ2-3; D is ambiguous. This CDR3 is CASSLFSRADTQYF. CDR3 bases: TGTGCCAGCAGTTTATTTTCTAGAGCAGATACGCAGTATTTT.